A single sample is the source of the 19 T cell receptor beta chains below, sequenced in a study of vaccination and CD4 T cells after COVID-19. The antigens these receptors bind are not known. Treatment: roughly 10-day PBMC culture with coronavirus spike peptide pools or control peptides (ViraFEST assay). Cultured CD4+ T cells had their DNA profiled by the Oncomine TCR Beta short-read assay. In TCRdb, the PCR reads were re-called with MiXCR into one record per CDR3 protein. Of about 15,000 distinct CDR3 sequences listed, roughly 50% were seen once; the top ten hold roughly an eighth. What was sequenced was CD4+ T cells from blood, cultured in vitro. Source of these receptors: a human donor who had recovered from COVID-19.

This chain connects TRBV20-1 to TRBJ2-7; D might be TRBD2 (7 bases). V lost 0 bases and J 2 bases, leaving 11 bases between the germline ends. Germline loops: CDR1 DFQATT, CDR2 SNEGSKA (reference sequence). The CDR3 is made up of 14 amino acids. The CDR3 sequence is CSARDGGGTYEQYF. In nucleotides, the CDR3 is TGCAGTGCTAGAGACGGCGGGGGCACCTACGAGCAGTACTTC.

This clonotype was seen more than once but under ten times. The rearrangement links TRBV5-4 to TRBJ1-2, with 11 bases fitting TRBD1. The length of the CDR3 is 15 residues. Trimming at V came to 2 bases and at J to 7 bases, leaving 7 bases not matched to a gene. Per germline, CDR1 SGHNT and CDR2 YYREEE (reference sequence). CDR3 amino acids: CASSFRDRGYLGYTF. As DNA, the CDR3 is TGTGCCAGCAGCTTCCGGGACAGGGGGTATCTTGGCTACACCTTC.

This chain uses TRBV6-1 with TRBJ2-1, with 13 bases identical to TRBD2. Trimming cost V 5 bases and J 6 bases; bases outside gene matches: 7. The CDR3 runs to 16 residues. CDR1 MNHNS and CDR2 SASEGT come from the germline V gene. This CDR3 reads CASSRQLAGGLNEQFF. The CDR3 DNA follows: TGTGCCAGCAGTCGTCAACTAGCGGGGGGGCTCAATGAGCAGTTCTTC.

This clonotype appeared a single time. The chain employs TRBV7-2 and TRBJ2-7; 7 nucleotides agree with TRBD1. Germline CDR1 is SGHTA and CDR2 is FQGNSA. The CDR3 length is 14 residues. Trimming removed 4 bases from V and 0 bases from J; junction bases left unmatched: 3. The CDR3 reads CASSSGTVSYEQYF. For the CDR3, the DNA is TGTGCCAGCAGCTCCGGGACAGTCTCCTACGAGCAGTACTTC.

V is TRBV7-2 and J is TRBJ2-7; unclear D gene. The CDR3 has 14 amino acids. Germline V gene data show CDR1 as SGHTA and CDR2 as FQGNSA. Trimming removed 2 bases from V and 0 bases from J, with 8 bases in between. CDR3 nucleotide sequence: TGTGCCAGCAGCTTAAATTGGGGCTCCTACGAGCAGTACTTC. Its protein is CASSLNWGSYEQYF.

The chain recombines TRBV7-2 with TRBJ1-2; 7 bases map to TRBD1. Unmatched junction bases numbered 3, after V lost 5 bases and J lost 0 bases. There are 14 residues in the CDR3. Germline values: CDR1 SGHTA, CDR2 FQGNSA. The CDR3 loop reads CASSKGQTNYGYTF. In DNA, the CDR3 is TGTGCCAGCAGCAAGGGACAGACTAACTATGGCTACACCTTC.

The chain couples TRBV5-3 to TRBJ1-1, with TRBD1 as a possible D gene (6 bases). TRBV5-3 is an ORF for which the function is uncertain. The CDR3 has 15 residues. The V and J ends lost 8 bases and 0 bases respectively, with 17 bases between them. DNA for the CDR3: TGTGCCAGCAGGGTAGGGGGACCCATGAACACTGAAGCTTTCTTT. This codes for CASRVGGPMNTEAFF.

This rearrangement joins TRBV7-9 to TRBJ1-1, with 7 bases lining up with TRBD1. Germline lookup yields CDR1 SEHNR and CDR2 FQNEAQ (reference sequence). Germline trimming cut 5 bases from V and 4 bases from J; bases unmatched to any gene: 4. This CDR3 region has 13 residues. The CDR3 is CASSKAGGTEAFF. CDR3 coding DNA: TGTGCCAGCAGCAAAGCAGGGGGCACTGAAGCTTTCTTT. The entire variable domain, with the rest obtained from reference TRBV7-9 and TRBJ1-1, is as follows: DTGVSQNPRHKITKRGQNVTFRCDPISEHNRLYWYRQTLGQGPEFLTYFQNEAQLEKSRLLSDRFSAERPKGSFSTLEIQRTEQGDSAMYLCASSKAGGTEAFFGQGTRLTVV.

This chain connects TRBV19 to TRBJ2-3; no clear D. The germline V gene has CDR1 LNHDA and CDR2 SQIVND (reference sequence). V was cut by 2 bases and J by 3 bases, with 6 bases left in between. This CDR3 spans 13 amino acids. The CDR3: CASSIRLTDTQYF. The DNA for the CDR3 is TGTGCCAGTAGTATAAGACTTACAGATACGCAGTATTTT.

Only a few counts were recorded for this clonotype. The chain joins TRBV24-1 to TRBJ2-3; TRBD2 is a possible D gene (6 bases). The CDR3 runs 15 residues. V was cut by 2 bases and J by 1 base, with 9 bases left in between. Germline CDR1 is KGHDR and CDR2 is SFDVKD. The CDR3, as DNA: TGTGCCACCAGTGATTCGGGGGAGCGCACAGATACGCAGTATTTT. Encoded protein: CATSDSGERTDTQYF.

The V call is TRBV5-1, the J call TRBJ1-5; TRBD1 is a possible D gene (5 bases). This CDR3 has 15 amino acids. V lost 1 base and J 3 bases, leaving 11 bases between the germline ends. The germline gives CDR1 SGHRS, CDR2 YFSETQ. Here the CDR3 reads CASSLTGTDNQPQHF. Here the CDR3 DNA reads TGCGCCAGCAGCTTGACCGGGACGGACAATCAGCCCCAGCATTTT.

This clonotype has only one observation. The chain employs TRBV6-1 and TRBJ1-2, with 7 positions matching TRBD1. This CDR3 is built from 12 residues. CDR1 is MNHNS, CDR2 SASEGT, per germline. With V trimmed by 2 bases and J by 14 bases, 8 bases remained unmatched. This CDR3 reads CASSELTGTETF. The CDR3 DNA is TGTGCCAGCAGTGAACTGACAGGGACAGAGACCTTC.

The gene calls are TRBV28 and TRBJ1-1; D gene uncertain. Germline values: CDR1 MDHEN, CDR2 SYDVKM. The V end was cut by 3 bases, the J end by 1 base, with 6 bases between. This CDR3 is built from 13 residues. This CDR3 is CASSLPRNTEAFF. CDR3 DNA: TGTGCCAGCAGTTTGCCACGGAACACTGAAGCTTTCTTT.

The chain combines TRBV20-1 with TRBJ1-5, with TRBD1 identical over 9 bases. The CDR3 spans 12 residues. CDR1 and CDR2 from the germline V gene are DFQATT and SNEGSKA (reference sequence). The CDR3 bases are TGCAGAGAACAGGGGGCGGGTCAGCCCCAGCATTTT. Translating gives CREQGAGQPQHF.

This clonotype was observed a handful of times. The chain couples TRBV2 to TRBJ2-2; 7 nucleotides align to TRBD2. V lost 6 bases, J lost 2 bases, and 3 bases stayed unmatched. The germline CDR1 and CDR2 sequences are SNHLY and FYNNEI. The CDR3 runs 14 residues. CDR3 loop: CASRTSTNTGELFF. CDR3 sequence (DNA): TGTGCCAGCAGGACTAGCACCAACACCGGGGAGCTGTTTTTT.

This clonotype was counted a few times. The chain is built from TRBV19 and TRBJ1-5; D might be TRBD1 (6 bases). Germline V gene data show CDR1 as LNHDA and CDR2 as SQIVND (reference sequence). This CDR3 is 13 amino acids long. The V end was cut by 5 bases, the J end by 5 bases, with 10 bases between. In DNA, the CDR3 is TGTGCCAGTAGTTACAGGGAGGATCAGCCCCAGCATTTT. As protein: CASSYREDQPQHF.

Here the CDR3 reads CASQTRAMNTEAFF. In DNA, the CDR3 is TGTGCCAGCCAGACCCGGGCCATGAACACTGAAGCTTTCTTT. The gene calls are TRBV19 and TRBJ1-1; no clear D. In germline, CDR1 is LNHDA, CDR2 SQIVND (reference sequence). The ends were cut back, 9 bases at V and 0 bases at J, with 14 bases in the middle. This CDR3 region has 14 residues. The complete variable domain, with remaining parts taken from reference TRBV19 and TRBJ1-1, reads DGGITQSPKYLFRKEGQNVTLSCEQNLNHDAMYWYRQDPGQGLRLIYYSQIVNDFQKGDIAEGYSVSREKKESFPLTVTSAQKNPTAFYLCASQTRAMNTEAFFGQGTRLTVV.

The chain uses TRBV7-2 and TRBJ1-2, with a tentative D call TRBD1 (6 bases). With 5 bases removed from V and 4 bases from J, the gap between germline ends came to 17 bases. CDR1 and CDR2 from the germline V gene are SGHTA and FQGNSA. This CDR3 spans 15 amino acids. CDR3 sequence (DNA): TGTGCCAGCAGCCCCAAGAATCAGGGGTCCTATGGCTACACCTTC. Translating gives CASSPKNQGSYGYTF. Supplemented by reference TRBV7-2 and TRBJ1-2, the full variable domain reads GAGVSQSPSNKVTEKGKDVELRCDPISGHTALYWYRQSLGQGLEFLIYFQGNSAPDKSGLPSDRFSAERTGGSVSTLTIQRTQQEDSAVYLCASSPKNQGSYGYTFGSGTRLTVV.

The chain's CDR3 is CASQFQGPGANVLTF. The CDR3 DNA reads as TGTGCCAGCCAGTTTCAAGGTCCCGGGGCCAACGTCCTGACTTTC. The chain couples TRBV12-3 or TRBV12-4 to TRBJ2-6, with no clear D. CDR3 length: 15 amino acids. Deletions cut 8 bases from V and 4 bases from J, with 15 bases between.